The 13 T cell receptor beta chains below were found in one sample sequenced in a study of regulatory T cells in long-lasting Graves disease. Combining iRepertoire HTBI primers with Arm-PCR of CDR3 regions, the authors built TCR beta libraries. TCRdb passed the multiplex PCR reads through MiXCR, listing each CDR3 protein once. The sample lists some 330,000 distinct CDR3 sequences; more than 20% were seen once. Described time point: persistent/refractory GD, antithyroid drugs over 5 years with positive TRAb. PBMC RNA was the source of the TCR library. Sample: peripheral blood mononuclear cells (PBMCs), taken when the disease was refractory, from a patient treated with antithyroid drugs. These receptors were collected from a woman in her thirties or forties with Graves disease.

This clonotype was observed a single time. The chain carries TRBV20-1 and TRBJ2-7; no reliable D call. The CDR3 totals 12 residues. Germline values: CDR1 DFQATT, CDR2 SNEGSKA (reference sequence). Trimming removed 4 bases from V and 1 base from J, with 8 bases in between. CDR3 coding DNA: TGCAGTGCTAAAAAGGATTCCTACGAGCAGTACTTC. Protein: CSAKKDSYEQYF.

The genes are TRBV9 and TRBJ2-5, with D uncertain. The CDR3 covers 14 residues. Germline V lookup: CDR1 SGDLS, CDR2 YYNGEE. Deletions cut 4 bases from V and 3 bases from J, with 13 bases between. The CDR3 DNA sequence: TGTGCCAGCAGCAGTTTTTCGTGGGAAGAGACCCAGTACTTC. It encodes CASSSFSWEETQYF.

This clonotype was counted at least ten times. V and J are TRBV7-2 and TRBJ2-4; 7 bases align to TRBD1. CDR3 length: 16 amino acids. Trimming at V came to 5 bases and at J to 2 bases, leaving 9 bases not matched to a gene. Per the germline V gene, CDR1 is SGHTA and CDR2 is FQGNSA. CDR3 residues: CASSLDRVVPKNIQYF. The CDR3, as DNA: TGTGCCAGCAGCCTAGACAGGGTTGTACCCAAAAACATTCAGTACTTC.

A few counts support this clonotype. DNA for the CDR3: TGTGCCAGCAGCTTAGCGGAGGGGTCCCCCGCCTACGAGCAGTACTTC. Translation: CASSLAEGSPAYEQYF. This chain joins TRBV7-9 and TRBJ2-7; TRBD2 is a possible D gene (6 bases). The V gene lost 0 bases and the J gene lost 2 bases, with 14 bases spanning the gap. The CDR3 length is 16 residues. Germline values: CDR1 SEHNR, CDR2 FQNEAQ (reference sequence).

This clonotype was seen many times. The J gene is TRBJ1-5, the V gene TRBV28; D perhaps matches TRBD1 (6 bases). Germline CDR1 reads MDHEN; CDR2 reads SYDVKM. The CDR3 is 14 amino acids. Trimming pared 2 bases from V and 5 bases from J, leaving 10 bases between. The CDR3 sequence is CASSLIQGHQPQHF. CDR3 bases: TGTGCCAGCAGTTTAATACAGGGTCATCAGCCCCAGCATTTT.

The J gene is TRBJ1-2, the V gene TRBV6-5; D perhaps matches TRBD1 (5 bases). The CDR3 loop spans 15 amino acids. V dropped 4 bases and J dropped 5 bases, with 17 bases sitting between them. Germline V lookup: CDR1 MNHEY, CDR2 SVGAGI. The chain's CDR3 is CASSSRGAGRYGYTF. CDR3 coding DNA: TGTGCCAGCAGTTCCCGCGGAGCGGGGCGATATGGCTACACCTTC.

V usage is TRBV6-5 and J usage is TRBJ2-7; 9 bases align to TRBD1. V gave up 4 bases and J gave up 2 bases; unmatched junction bases: 6. The CDR3 is made up of 15 amino acids. The germline V gene encodes CDR1 MNHEY and CDR2 SVGAGI. This CDR3 is CASSFKGTGPYEQYF. Written as DNA, the CDR3 is TGTGCCAGCAGTTTCAAGGGGACAGGGCCCTACGAGCAGTACTTC.

Of note for this clonotype: One base away lies a much larger clone, so this may be a sequencing read error. This chain links TRBV6-1 with TRBJ2-2; tentative D call: TRBD2 (5 bases). Germline CDR1 and CDR2: MNHNS and SASEGT. V gave up 6 bases and J gave up 2 bases, with 19 bases separating them. The CDR3 is made up of 17 amino acids. The CDR3 DNA reads TGTGCCAGCAGGGATCCCATCCGGGGTACTAACACCGGGGAGCTGTTTTTT. It is translated as CASRDPIRGTNTGELFF.

The table lists this clonotype with many counts. The chain uses TRBV7-8 and TRBJ2-7; TRBD2 matches 8 bases. In germline, CDR1 is SGHVS, CDR2 FQNEAQ. The trim removed 6 bases at V and 7 bases at J, leaving 2 bases unmatched. The CDR3 contains 11 residues. The CDR3 DNA reads TGTGCCAGCAGTTCGGGGGGGGAGCAGTACTTC. Translated, it gives CASSSGGEQYF. The entire variable domain, with the rest obtained from reference TRBV7-8 and TRBJ2-7, is as follows: GAGVSQSPRYKVAKRGQDVALRCDPISGHVSLFWYQQALGQGPEFLTYFQNEAQLDKSGLPSDRFFAERPEGSVSTLKIQRTQQEDSAVYLCASSSGGEQYFGPGTRLTVT.

The rearrangement links TRBV14 to TRBJ1-6; tentative D call: TRBD1 (6 bases). The CDR3 contains 14 residues. Trimming removed 0 bases at V and 8 bases at J, with 8 bases between. Germline V gene sequence: CDR1 SGHDN, CDR2 FVKESK. CDR3 in DNA: TGTGCCAGCAGCCAAGAGGGGGCGCATTCACCCCTCCACTTT. It is translated as CASSQEGAHSPLHF.

This clonotype occurred a few times. The chain is built from TRBV12-3 or TRBV12-4 and TRBJ2-4; D is perhaps TRBD2 (6 bases). The CDR3 covers 15 residues. Trimming took 8 bases from V and 3 from J, leaving 17 bases between them. The CDR3 loop is CASSPAGSGKNIQYF. In DNA, the CDR3 is TGTGCCAGCTCCCCAGCGGGTTCGGGCAAAAACATTCAGTACTTC.

The rearrangement links TRBV12-3 or TRBV12-4 to TRBJ1-4; maybe TRBD1 (5 bases). The CDR3 sequence is 15 residues long. Trimming pared 5 bases from V and 7 bases from J, leaving 17 bases between. The CDR3 region is CASSRQQASVEKLFF. The CDR3 nucleotides read TGTGCCAGCAGTCGACAACAGGCGTCAGTTGAAAAACTGTTTTTT.

A few counts support this clonotype. CDR3 nucleotide sequence: TGCGCCAGCAGGGGAAGCGGCGGCCAAGAGACCCAGTACTTC. Encoded protein: CASRGSGGQETQYF. This chain joins TRBV5-1 and TRBJ2-5; D perhaps matches TRBD2 (5 bases). V gave up 5 bases and J gave up 1 base, with 12 bases separating them. Per the germline V gene, CDR1 is SGHRS and CDR2 is YFSETQ. The CDR3 sequence is 14 residues long. The full variable domain, completed using reference TRBV5-1 and TRBJ2-5, is KAGVTQTPRYLIKTRGQQVTLSCSPISGHRSVSWYQQTPGQGLQFLFEYFSETQRNKGNFPGRFSGRQFSNSRSEMNVSTLELGDSALYLCASRGSGGQETQYFGPGTRLLVL.